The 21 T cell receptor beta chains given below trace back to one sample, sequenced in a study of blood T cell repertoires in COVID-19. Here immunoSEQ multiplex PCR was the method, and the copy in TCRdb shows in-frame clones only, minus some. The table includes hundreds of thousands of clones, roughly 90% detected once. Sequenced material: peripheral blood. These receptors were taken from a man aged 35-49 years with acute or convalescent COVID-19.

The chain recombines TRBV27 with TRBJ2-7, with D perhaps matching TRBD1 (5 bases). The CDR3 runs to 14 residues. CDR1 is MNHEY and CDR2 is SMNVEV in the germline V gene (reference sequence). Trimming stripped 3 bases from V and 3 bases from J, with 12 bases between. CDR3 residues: CASSLPGSGYEQYF. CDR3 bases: TGTGCCAGCAGTTTGCCAGGGTCGGGCTACGAGCAGTACTTC.

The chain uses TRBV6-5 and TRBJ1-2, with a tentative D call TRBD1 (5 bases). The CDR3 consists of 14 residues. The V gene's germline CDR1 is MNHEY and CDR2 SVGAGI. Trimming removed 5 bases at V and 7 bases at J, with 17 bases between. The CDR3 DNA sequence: TGTGCCAGCAGTCCCCTCGGGACTCGAGGTGGCTACACCTTC. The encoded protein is CASSPLGTRGGYTF.

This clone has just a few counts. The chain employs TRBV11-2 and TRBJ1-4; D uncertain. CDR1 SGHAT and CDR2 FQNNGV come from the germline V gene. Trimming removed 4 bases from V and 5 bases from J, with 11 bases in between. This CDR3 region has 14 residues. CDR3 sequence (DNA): TGTGCCAGCAGCTCCAGGATCGGAAATGAAAAACTGTTTTTT. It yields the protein CASSSRIGNEKLFF.

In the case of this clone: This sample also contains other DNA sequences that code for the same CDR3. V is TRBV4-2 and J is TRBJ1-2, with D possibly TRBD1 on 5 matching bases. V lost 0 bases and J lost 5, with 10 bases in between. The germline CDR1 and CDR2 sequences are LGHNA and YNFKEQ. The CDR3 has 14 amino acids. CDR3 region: CASSQDGGLYGYTF. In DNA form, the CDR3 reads TGTGCCAGCAGCCAAGACGGGGGGTTGTATGGCTACACCTTC.

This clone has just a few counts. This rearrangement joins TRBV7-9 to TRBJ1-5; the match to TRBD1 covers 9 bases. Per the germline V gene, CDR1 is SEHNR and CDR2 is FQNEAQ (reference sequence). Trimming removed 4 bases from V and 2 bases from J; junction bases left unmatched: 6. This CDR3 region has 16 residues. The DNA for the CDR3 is TGTGCCAGCAGCTCGGACAGGGGCCGAGGCAATCAGCCCCAGCATTTT. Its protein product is CASSSDRGRGNQPQHF. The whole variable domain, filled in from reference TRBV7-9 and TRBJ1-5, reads DTGVSQNPRHKITKRGQNVTFRCDPISEHNRLYWYRQTLGQGPEFLTYFQNEAQLEKSRLLSDRFSAERPKGSFSTLEIQRTEQGDSAMYLCASSSDRGRGNQPQHFGDGTRLSIL.

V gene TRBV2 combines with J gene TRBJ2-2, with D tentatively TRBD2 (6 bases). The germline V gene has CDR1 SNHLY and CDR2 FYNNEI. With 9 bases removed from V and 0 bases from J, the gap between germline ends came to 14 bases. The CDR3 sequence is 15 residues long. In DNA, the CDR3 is TGTGCCAGGGGCGCGGGGACGGCGAACACCGGGGAGCTGTTTTTT. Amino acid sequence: CARGAGTANTGELFF.

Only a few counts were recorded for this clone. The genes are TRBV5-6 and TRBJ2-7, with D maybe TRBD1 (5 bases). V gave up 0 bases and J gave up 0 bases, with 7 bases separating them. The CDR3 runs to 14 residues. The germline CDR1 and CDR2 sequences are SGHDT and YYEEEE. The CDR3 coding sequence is TGTGCCAGCAGCTTGGTGGGGCGCTCCTACGAGCAGTACTTC. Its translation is CASSLVGRSYEQYF.

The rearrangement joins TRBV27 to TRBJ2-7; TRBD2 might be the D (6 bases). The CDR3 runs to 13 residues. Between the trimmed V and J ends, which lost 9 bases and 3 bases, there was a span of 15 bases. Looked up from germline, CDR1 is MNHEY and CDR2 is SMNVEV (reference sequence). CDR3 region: CASSGGTNYEQYF. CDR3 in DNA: TGTGCCAGTTCAGGAGGGACCAACTACGAGCAGTACTTC.

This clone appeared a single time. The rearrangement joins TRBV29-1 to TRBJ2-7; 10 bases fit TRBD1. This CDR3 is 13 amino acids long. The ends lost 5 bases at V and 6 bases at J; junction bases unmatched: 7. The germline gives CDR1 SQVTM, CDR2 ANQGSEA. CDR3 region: CSVPGQGIFEQYF. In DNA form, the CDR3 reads TGCAGCGTTCCGGGACAGGGGATATTCGAGCAGTACTTC.

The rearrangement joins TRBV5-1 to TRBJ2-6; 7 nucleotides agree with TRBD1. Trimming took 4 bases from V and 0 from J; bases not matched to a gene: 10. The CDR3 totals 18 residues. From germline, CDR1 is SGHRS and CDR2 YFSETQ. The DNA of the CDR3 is TGCGCCAGCAGCGCCAACAGGGGTGCTAACTCTGGGGCCAACGTCCTGACTTTC. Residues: CASSANRGANSGANVLTF.

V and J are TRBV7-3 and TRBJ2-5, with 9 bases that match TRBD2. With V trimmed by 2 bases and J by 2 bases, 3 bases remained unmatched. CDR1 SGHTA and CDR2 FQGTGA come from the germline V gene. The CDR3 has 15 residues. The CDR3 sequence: CASSLSSGVQETQYF. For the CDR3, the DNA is TGTGCCAGCAGCTTATCTAGCGGGGTACAAGAGACCCAGTACTTC.

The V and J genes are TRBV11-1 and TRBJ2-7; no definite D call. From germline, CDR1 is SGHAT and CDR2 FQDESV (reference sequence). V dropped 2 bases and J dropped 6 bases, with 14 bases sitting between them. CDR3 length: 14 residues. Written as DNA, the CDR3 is TGTGCCAGCAGCTTAAGCGTGGCTTTCAGCGAGCAGTACTTC. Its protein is CASSLSVAFSEQYF.

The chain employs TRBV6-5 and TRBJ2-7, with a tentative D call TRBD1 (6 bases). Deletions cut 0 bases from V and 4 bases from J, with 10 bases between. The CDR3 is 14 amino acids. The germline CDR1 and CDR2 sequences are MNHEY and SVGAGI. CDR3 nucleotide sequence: TGTGCCAGCAGTTACTCAAGGACAGAGTACGAGCAGTACTTC. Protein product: CASSYSRTEYEQYF.

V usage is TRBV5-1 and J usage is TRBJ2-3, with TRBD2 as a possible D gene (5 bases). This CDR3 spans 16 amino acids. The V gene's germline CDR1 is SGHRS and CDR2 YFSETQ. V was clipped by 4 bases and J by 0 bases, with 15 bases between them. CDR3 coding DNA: TGCGCCAGCAGCCGGGTGGACTCCCCTAGCACAGATACGCAGTATTTT. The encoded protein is CASSRVDSPSTDTQYF.

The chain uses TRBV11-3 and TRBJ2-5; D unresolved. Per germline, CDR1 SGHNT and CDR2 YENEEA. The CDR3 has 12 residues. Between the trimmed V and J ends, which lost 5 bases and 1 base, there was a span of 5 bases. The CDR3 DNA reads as TGTGCCAGCAGCCAAATCCAAGAGACCCAGTACTTC. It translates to CASSQIQETQYF.

The CDR3 loop is CASSITGTQEQFF. The CDR3 coding sequence is TGTGCCAGCAGTATAACCGGGACACAAGAGCAGTTCTTC. The genes are TRBV28 and TRBJ2-1, with D possibly being TRBD1 (6 bases). V was trimmed by 5 bases and J by 10 bases, leaving 15 bases between them. CDR1 and CDR2 from the germline V gene are MDHEN and SYDVKM. The CDR3 has 13 residues.

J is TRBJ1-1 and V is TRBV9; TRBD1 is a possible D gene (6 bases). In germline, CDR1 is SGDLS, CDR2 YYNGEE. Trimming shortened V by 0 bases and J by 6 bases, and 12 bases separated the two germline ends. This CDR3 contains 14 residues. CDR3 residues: CASSVAWGGPEAFF. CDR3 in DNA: TGTGCCAGCAGCGTAGCCTGGGGGGGCCCTGAAGCTTTCTTT.

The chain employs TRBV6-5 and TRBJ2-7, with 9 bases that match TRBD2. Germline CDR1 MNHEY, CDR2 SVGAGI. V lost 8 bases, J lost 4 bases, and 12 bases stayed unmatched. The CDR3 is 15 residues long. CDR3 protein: CASSGPTRGGYEQYF. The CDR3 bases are TGTGCCAGCTCCGGTCCGACGCGGGGGGGGTACGAGCAGTACTTC.

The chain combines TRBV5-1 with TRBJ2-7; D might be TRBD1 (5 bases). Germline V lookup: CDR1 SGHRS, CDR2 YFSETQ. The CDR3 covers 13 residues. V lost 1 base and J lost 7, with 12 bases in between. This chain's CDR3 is CASSLTRVGEQYF. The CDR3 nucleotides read TGCGCCAGCAGCTTGACCAGGGTGGGAGAGCAGTACTTC.

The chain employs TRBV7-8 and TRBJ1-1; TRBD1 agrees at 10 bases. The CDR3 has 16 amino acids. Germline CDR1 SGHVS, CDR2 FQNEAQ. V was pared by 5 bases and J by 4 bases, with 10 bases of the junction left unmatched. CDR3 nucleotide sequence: TGTGCCAGCAGCCCGGGACAGGGGAGTTTTGGCACTGAAGCTTTCTTT. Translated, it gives CASSPGQGSFGTEAFF. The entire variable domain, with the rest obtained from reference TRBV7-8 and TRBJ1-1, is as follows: GAGVSQSPRYKVAKRGQDVALRCDPISGHVSLFWYQQALGQGPEFLTYFQNEAQLDKSGLPSDRFFAERPEGSVSTLKIQRTQQEDSAVYLCASSPGQGSFGTEAFFGQGTRLTVV.

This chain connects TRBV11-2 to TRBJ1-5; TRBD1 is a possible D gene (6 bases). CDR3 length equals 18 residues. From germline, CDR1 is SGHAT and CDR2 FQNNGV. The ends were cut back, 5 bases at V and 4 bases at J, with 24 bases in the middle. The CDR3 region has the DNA TGTGCCAGCAGCCATGGGGCTTCAGGGGTCCTTGGGAATCAGCCCCAGCATTTT. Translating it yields CASSHGASGVLGNQPQHF. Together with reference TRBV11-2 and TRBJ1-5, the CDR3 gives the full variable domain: EAGVAQSPRYKIIEKRQSVAFWCNPISGHATLYWYQQILGQGPKLLIQFQNNGVVDDSQLPKDRFSAERLKGVDSTLKIQPAKLEDSAVYLCASSHGASGVLGNQPQHFGDGTRLSIL.